A selection of T cell receptor beta chains follows, all from one sample in a study of T cells in localized non-small cell lung cancer. Only in-frame clones appear in the TCRdb table, and some are missing; sequencing was by immunoSEQ multiplex PCR. The sample shows tens of thousands of clones, more than 75% of them seen only once. The specimen was peripheral blood, collected before any cancer treatment. Every receptor here comes from a male donor aged 60 or over with stage III lung adenocarcinoma. The CDR3 runs from the conserved cysteine through the conserved F or W. Each record gives: V gene, D gene, clone size, J gene, CDR3 DNA, CDR3 protein. A D gene is named only where the DNA matches it firmly. Clone size is shown for a subset of rows, as once, few, many or a class of expanded clone.

v_call: TRBV11-3
d_call: .
clone_size: .
j_call: TRBJ2-3
cdr3_nt: TGTGCCAGCAGCTTAGACCAAACTAGCACAGATACGCAGTATTTT
cdr3_aa: CASSLDQTSTDTQYF

v_call: TRBV19
d_call: TRBD2
clone_size: once
j_call: TRBJ2-3
cdr3_nt: TGTGCCAGTAGTATAGCGACTAGCGGGGGGGCCAAAGATACGCAGTATTTT
cdr3_aa: CASSIATSGGAKDTQYF

v_call: TRBV5-6
d_call: TRBD1
clone_size: few
j_call: TRBJ2-7
cdr3_nt: TGTGCCAGCAGCCCGGGACAGTACGAGCAGTACTTC
cdr3_aa: CASSPGQYEQYF

v_call: TRBV18
d_call: TRBD1
clone_size: .
j_call: TRBJ2-2
cdr3_nt: TGTGCCAGCTCACCACTCTCCGGGACAGGGGTTTCCGGGGAGCTGTTTTTT
cdr3_aa: CASSPLSGTGVSGELFF

v_call: TRBV7-9
d_call: TRBD1
clone_size: .
j_call: TRBJ1-1
cdr3_nt: TGTGCCAGCAGCGAATCACAGGGGACGAACACTGAAGCTTTCTTT
cdr3_aa: CASSESQGTNTEAFF

v_call: TRBV5-6
d_call: .
clone_size: .
j_call: TRBJ1-4
cdr3_nt: TGTGCCAGCAGCTTGGTAGCGTGGACAGCAGGTCGACTGTTTTTT
cdr3_aa: CASSLVAWTAGRLFF

v_call: TRBV14
d_call: .
clone_size: .
j_call: TRBJ2-2
cdr3_nt: TGTGCCAGTCCGGGGGTAAATACAGAGGCTAACACCGGGGAGCTGTTTTTT
cdr3_aa: CASPGVNTEANTGELFF

v_call: TRBV4-1
d_call: TRBD1
clone_size: .
j_call: TRBJ1-2
cdr3_nt: TGCGCCAGCAGCCAGTGGACAGGGGGCAACTATGGCTACACCTTC
cdr3_aa: CASSQWTGGNYGYTF

v_call: TRBV15
d_call: .
clone_size: .
j_call: TRBJ2-3
cdr3_nt: TGTGCCACCAGCACATCAAGGGCAGTCACAGATACGCAGTATTTT
cdr3_aa: CATSTSRAVTDTQYF

v_call: TRBV5-1
d_call: .
clone_size: .
j_call: TRBJ1-1
cdr3_nt: TGCGCCAGCCGGACCTCCCAGGAGAACACTGAAGCTTTCTTT
cdr3_aa: CASRTSQENTEAFF

v_call: TRBV28
d_call: .
clone_size: .
j_call: TRBJ2-2
cdr3_nt: TGTGCCAGCAGTTTATACGGGACGTCGGACACCGGGGAGCTGTTTTTT
cdr3_aa: CASSLYGTSDTGELFF

v_call: TRBV28
d_call: .
clone_size: .
j_call: TRBJ2-7
cdr3_nt: TGTGCCAGCAGGGGCAGCGGACCGGCCTTGGACTACGGGCAGTACTTC
cdr3_aa: CASRGSGPALDYGQYF

v_call: TRBV29-1
d_call: TRBD1
clone_size: .
j_call: TRBJ1-4
cdr3_nt: TGCAGCGTCGCCAGAACAGGGGGCCTAAATGAAAAACTGTTTTTT
cdr3_aa: CSVARTGGLNEKLFF

v_call: TRBV4-2
d_call: .
clone_size: few
j_call: TRBJ1-6
cdr3_nt: TGTGCCAGCAGCCCTCGAATAGGTAACAGGGAGGATTCACCCCTCCACTTT
cdr3_aa: CASSPRIGNREDSPLHF

v_call: TRBV4-1
d_call: .
clone_size: .
j_call: TRBJ1-5
cdr3_nt: TGCGCCAGCAGCCCATCCACGGGGCTTAGCAATCAGCCCCAGCATTTT
cdr3_aa: CASSPSTGLSNQPQHF

v_call: TRBV18
d_call: TRBD1
clone_size: .
j_call: TRBJ2-6
cdr3_nt: TGTGCCAGCTCACCCTATTCCGGGACAGGGGATATCTCTGGGGCCAACGTCCTGACTTTC
cdr3_aa: CASSPYSGTGDISGANVLTF

v_call: TRBV5-1
d_call: .
clone_size: .
j_call: TRBJ2-3
cdr3_nt: TGCGCCAGCAGCTTCCGGGGGCGCACAGATACGCAGTATTTT
cdr3_aa: CASSFRGRTDTQYF

v_call: TRBV27
d_call: .
clone_size: .
j_call: TRBJ1-1
cdr3_nt: TGTGCCAGCAGTTTATCTTGGGGGATGAACACTGAAGCTTTCTTT
cdr3_aa: CASSLSWGMNTEAFF

v_call: TRBV19
d_call: TRBD1
clone_size: .
j_call: TRBJ2-7
cdr3_nt: TGTGCCAGTAGTACCTCCGGGACAGGGAATTCCTACGAGCAGTACTTC
cdr3_aa: CASSTSGTGNSYEQYF

v_call: TRBV28
d_call: .
clone_size: .
j_call: TRBJ1-4
cdr3_nt: TGTGCCAGCACTCTCGACAGAGTTAATGAAAAACTGTTTTTT
cdr3_aa: CASTLDRVNEKLFF

v_call: TRBV5-1
d_call: .
clone_size: .
j_call: TRBJ1-2
cdr3_nt: TGCGCCAGCAGCTTGGAAGTCCCAGTAGGACCGGCTAGCTATGGCTACACCTTC
cdr3_aa: CASSLEVPVGPASYGYTF

v_call: TRBV6-5
d_call: .
clone_size: few
j_call: TRBJ2-3
cdr3_nt: TGTGCCAGCAGCCGGAAGACAGGTAACACAGATACGCAGTATTTT
cdr3_aa: CASSRKTGNTDTQYF

v_call: TRBV2
d_call: .
clone_size: .
j_call: TRBJ1-2
cdr3_nt: TGTGCCAGCAGTTTGGACACCCTCATTACCTATGGCTACACCTTC
cdr3_aa: CASSLDTLITYGYTF

v_call: TRBV29-1
d_call: TRBD1
clone_size: .
j_call: TRBJ1-1
cdr3_nt: TGCAGCGTTGAAGGGGCAGGGGGCGTATCGGCTTTCTTT
cdr3_aa: CSVEGAGGVSAFF

v_call: TRBV5-1
d_call: .
clone_size: .
j_call: TRBJ2-3
cdr3_nt: TGCGCCAGCAGCTTGGTCGCGGGAACCACAGATACGCAGTATTTT
cdr3_aa: CASSLVAGTTDTQYF

v_call: TRBV29-1
d_call: .
clone_size: .
j_call: TRBJ1-2
cdr3_nt: TGCAGCGACGGACTTTCAGGAGGCTACACCTTC
cdr3_aa: CSDGLSGGYTF

v_call: TRBV19
d_call: .
clone_size: .
j_call: TRBJ1-1
cdr3_nt: TGTGCCAGTAGCTCGGAGACAGCCTGGAACACTGAAGCTTTCTTT
cdr3_aa: CASSSETAWNTEAFF

v_call: TRBV5-4
d_call: .
clone_size: few
j_call: TRBJ1-1
cdr3_nt: TGTGCCAGCAGCTTGGTATCTGAGGGGACTGAAGCTTTCTTT
cdr3_aa: CASSLVSEGTEAFF

v_call: TRBV5-1
d_call: TRBD2
clone_size: .
j_call: TRBJ2-1
cdr3_nt: TGCGCCAGCAGCTCCGGGACTAGCGGGAGTGGTGAGCAGTTCTTC
cdr3_aa: CASSSGTSGSGEQFF

v_call: TRBV6-1
d_call: .
clone_size: .
j_call: TRBJ1-4
cdr3_nt: TGTGCCAGCAGTGAATACCCGGGGAGGGGGAATGAAAAACTGTTTTTT
cdr3_aa: CASSEYPGRGNEKLFF

v_call: TRBV30
d_call: TRBD1
clone_size: .
j_call: TRBJ1-1
cdr3_nt: TGTGCCTCAAGACAGGGCCAGGTGAACACTGAAGCTTTCTTT
cdr3_aa: CASRQGQVNTEAFF

v_call: TRBV5-6
d_call: .
clone_size: .
j_call: TRBJ1-6
cdr3_nt: TGTGCCAGCAGCTTGTTCTTAGATTCACCCCTCCACTTT
cdr3_aa: CASSLFLDSPLHF

v_call: TRBV28
d_call: .
clone_size: .
j_call: TRBJ2-4
cdr3_nt: TGTGCCAGCAGTTCTCCAGGGTGGGAAAACATTCAGTACTTC
cdr3_aa: CASSSPGWENIQYF

v_call: TRBV9
d_call: .
clone_size: .
j_call: TRBJ2-1
cdr3_nt: TGTGCCAGCAGCGTGAACGGGAGCTCCTACAATGAGCAGTTCTTC
cdr3_aa: CASSVNGSSYNEQFF

v_call: TRBV19
d_call: .
clone_size: .
j_call: TRBJ1-1
cdr3_nt: TGTGCCAGTAGTATCCGCGGGGGGACAACTGAAGCTTTCTTT
cdr3_aa: CASSIRGGTTEAFF

v_call: TRBV5-1
d_call: TRBD1
clone_size: .
j_call: TRBJ2-3
cdr3_nt: TGCGCCAGCAGCAGAGACAGGGGAAGCACAGATACGCAGTATTTT
cdr3_aa: CASSRDRGSTDTQYF

v_call: TRBV28
d_call: .
clone_size: .
j_call: TRBJ1-2
cdr3_nt: TGTGCCAGCAGTTTAATGGGGGTCCGGGGCTACACCTTC
cdr3_aa: CASSLMGVRGYTF

v_call: TRBV6-5
d_call: .
clone_size: .
j_call: TRBJ2-3
cdr3_nt: TGTGCCAGCAGTTACAATCCCTGGGGGACCACAGATACGCAGTATTTT
cdr3_aa: CASSYNPWGTTDTQYF

v_call: TRBV5-4
d_call: .
clone_size: .
j_call: TRBJ1-1
cdr3_nt: TGTGCCAGCAGCTTGGACACTGAAGCTTTCTTT
cdr3_aa: CASSLDTEAFF

v_call: TRBV25-1
d_call: .
clone_size: medium-sized
j_call: TRBJ2-7
cdr3_nt: TGTGCCAGCAGACAGGGCGAGCAGTACTTC
cdr3_aa: CASRQGEQYF

v_call: TRBV2
d_call: .
clone_size: .
j_call: TRBJ2-7
cdr3_nt: TGTGCCAGCAGTGAACCGGACCAGACCACCTACGAGCAGTACTTC
cdr3_aa: CASSEPDQTTYEQYF